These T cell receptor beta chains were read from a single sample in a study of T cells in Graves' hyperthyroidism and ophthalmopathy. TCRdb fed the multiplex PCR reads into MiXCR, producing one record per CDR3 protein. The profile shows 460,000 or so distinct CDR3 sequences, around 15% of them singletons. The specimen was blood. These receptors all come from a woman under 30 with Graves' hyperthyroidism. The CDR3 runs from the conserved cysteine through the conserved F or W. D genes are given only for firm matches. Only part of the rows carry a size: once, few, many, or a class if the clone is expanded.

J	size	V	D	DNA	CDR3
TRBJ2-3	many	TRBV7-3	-	TGTGCCAGCAGCCCTGGGGGGGGACAGGATACGCAGTATTTT	CASSPGGGQDTQYF
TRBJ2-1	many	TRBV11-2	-	TGTGCCAGCAGCTTACAGGGGAATGAGCAGTTCTTC	CASSLQGNEQFF
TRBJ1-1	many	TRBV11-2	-	TGTGCCAGCAGCCCCCGGGACTTTAACACTGAAGCTTTCTTT	CASSPRDFNTEAFF
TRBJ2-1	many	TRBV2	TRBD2	TGTGCCAGCAGCGGACTAGCGGTCGCTGGGAATGAGCAGTTCTTC	CASSGLAVAGNEQFF
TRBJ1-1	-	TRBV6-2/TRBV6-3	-	TGTGCCAGCAGTTACGACGGGGGGGGCATGAACACTGAAGCTTTCTTT	CASSYDGGGMNTEAFF
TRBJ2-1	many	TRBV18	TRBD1	TGTGCCAGCTCACCCCCGGGACAGGGGAGATATGAGCAGTTCTTC	CASSPPGQGRYEQFF
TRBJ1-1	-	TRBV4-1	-	TGCGCCAGCAGCCAATGGGTCATAGGCCGGAACACTGAAGCTTTCTTT	CASSQWVIGRNTEAFF
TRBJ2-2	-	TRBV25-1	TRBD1	TGTGCCAGCAGTGACTCCAGACAGGGCCTCACCGGGGAGCTGTTTTTT	CASSDSRQGLTGELFF
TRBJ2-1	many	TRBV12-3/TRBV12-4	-	TGTGCCAGCAGTTTAAGACAATTCAATGAGCAGTTCTTC	CASSLRQFNEQFF
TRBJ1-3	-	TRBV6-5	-	TGTGCCAGCAGTTACCCAGACTCTGGAAACACCATATATTTT	CASSYPDSGNTIYF
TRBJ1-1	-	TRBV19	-	TGTGCCAGTAGTATTGGCAGGATGATCACTGAAGCTTTCTTT	CASSIGRMITEAFF
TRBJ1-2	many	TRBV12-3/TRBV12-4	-	TGTGCCAGCAGTTTGATTGTGGGGTTTTTTGGCTACACCTTC	CASSLIVGFFGYTF
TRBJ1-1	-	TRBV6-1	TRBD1	TGTGCCAGCAGTTACTTCCTGACGACAGGGGGCGAAGCTTTCTTT	CASSYFLTTGGEAFF
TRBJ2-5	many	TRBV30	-	TGTGCCTGGAGTGAACTCTCAGAGACCCAGTACTTC	CAWSELSETQYF
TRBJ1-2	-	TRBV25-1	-	TGTGCCAGCAGCCCTCTGTTGGGAGGCTACACCTTC	CASSPLLGGYTF
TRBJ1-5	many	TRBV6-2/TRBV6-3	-	TGTGCCAGCGCAGGACAGATTAGCAATCAGCCCCAGCATTTT	CASAGQISNQPQHF